This passage covers 13 T cell receptor beta chains from one sample sequenced in a study of blood T cell repertoires in COVID-19. Produced via immunoSEQ multiplex PCR; TCRdb's table is partial and in-frame only. The sample holds 120,000 to 150,000 clones, 80% seen once. What was sequenced was peripheral blood. The receptors derive from a man in his sixties with active or convalescent COVID-19.

The chain employs TRBV3-1 (or the pseudogene TRBV3-2) and TRBJ1-4, with no clear D. The CDR3 loop spans 15 amino acids. Germline-derived CDR1 and CDR2 are LGHDT and YNNKEL (reference sequence). V was pared by 2 bases and J by 3 bases, with 10 bases between. CDR3 residues: CASSQTTGPNEKLFF. The DNA of the CDR3 is TGTGCCAGCAGCCAAACCACGGGTCCTAATGAAAAACTGTTTTTT.

This rearrangement joins TRBV18 to TRBJ1-5, with D maybe TRBD1 (6 bases). The CDR3 runs 15 residues. Trimming pared 3 bases from V and 7 bases from J, leaving 16 bases between. The germline gives CDR1 KGHSH, CDR2 LQKENI. The chain's CDR3 is CASSPVPEGVQPQHF. CDR3 nucleotides: TGTGCCAGCTCACCGGTCCCCGAGGGGGTGCAGCCCCAGCATTTT.

The CDR3 sequence: CASSLEGGRLGDTQYF. CDR3 sequence (DNA): TGCGCCAGCAGCCTCGAGGGAGGGCGGCTGGGAGATACGCAGTATTTT. This chain joins TRBV5-1 and TRBJ2-3, with 7 bases lining up with TRBD2. V trimming: 4 bases; J trimming: 5 bases; junction bases outside the gene matches: 13. The CDR3 runs to 16 residues. The germline V gene encodes CDR1 SGHRS and CDR2 YFSETQ.

The V call is TRBV6-1, the J call TRBJ2-4; 8 nucleotides match TRBD2. Looked up from germline, CDR1 is MNHNS and CDR2 is SASEGT. With V trimmed by 1 base and J by 12 bases, 5 bases remained unmatched. This CDR3 region has 13 residues. Here the CDR3 reads CASSEGRREAQYF. The CDR3 DNA is TGTGCCAGCAGTGAAGGTCGGCGGGAGGCTCAGTACTTC.

The chain is built from TRBV12-3 or TRBV12-4 and TRBJ1-2, with TRBD1 matching over 9 bases. With V trimmed by 5 bases and J by 8 bases, 6 bases remained unmatched. The CDR3 is 13 amino acids. The CDR3 loop is CASSPYRGRGYTF. CDR3 DNA sequence: TGTGCCAGCAGTCCATACAGGGGGCGCGGCTACACCTTC.

J is TRBJ2-5 and V is TRBV9, with 10 positions matching TRBD2. The V gene's germline CDR1 is SGDLS and CDR2 YYNGEE. The CDR3 spans 16 residues. V shed 0 bases and J 1 base; nucleotides not matched to a gene: 3. DNA for the CDR3: TGTGCCAGCAGCGTAGGGGCTAGCGGGAGCCAAGAGACCCAGTACTTC. Amino acid sequence: CASSVGASGSQETQYF.

This clone was recorded many times. V usage is TRBV15 and J usage is TRBJ2-2; 14 positions agree with TRBD2. CDR1 LNHNV and CDR2 YYDKDF come from the germline V gene (reference sequence). This CDR3 comprises 18 residues. With V trimmed by 1 base and J by 8 bases, 9 bases remained unmatched. Written as DNA, the CDR3 is TGTGCCACCAGCAGAGTGGCGACTAGCGGGAGGGCCGAAGGGGAGCTGTTTTTT. This codes for CATSRVATSGRAEGELFF. Complete variable domain (other parts from reference TRBV15 and TRBJ2-2): DAMVIQNPRYQVTQFGKPVTLSCSQTLNHNVMYWYQQKSSQAPKLLFHYYDKDFNNEADTPDNFQSRRPNTSFCFLDIRSPGLGDTAMYLCATSRVATSGRAEGELFFGEGSRLTVL.

The V call is TRBV19, the J call TRBJ1-1, with TRBD1 matching over 7 bases. J gave up 4 bases and V 4 bases, and 6 bases lay outside the gene matches. Germline CDR1 is LNHDA and CDR2 is SQIVND (reference sequence). The CDR3 has 14 amino acids. The CDR3 bases are TGTGCCAGTAGTAGAGACCGGGACAGCACTGAAGCTTTCTTT. This sequence encodes CASSRDRDSTEAFF.

J is TRBJ1-3 and V is TRBV6-5; D is uncertain. Trimming removed 0 bases at V and 3 bases at J, with 9 bases between. The CDR3 has 15 residues. Germline loops: CDR1 MNHEY, CDR2 SVGAGI. CDR3 loop: CASSYSKGGGNTIYF. DNA for the CDR3: TGTGCCAGCAGTTACTCAAAGGGAGGTGGAAACACCATATATTTT.

The chain is built from TRBV6-2 or TRBV6-3 and TRBJ2-7; the match to TRBD1 covers 10 bases. Germline loops: CDR1 MNHEY, CDR2 SVGEGT. This CDR3 is built from 15 residues. The V segment lost 6 bases and the J segment 1 base; nucleotides outside the gene matches: 6. This chain's CDR3 is CASSRDRGQSYEQYF. The CDR3 DNA sequence: TGTGCCAGCAGCCGTGACAGGGGGCAATCCTACGAGCAGTACTTC.

The V and J genes are TRBV28 and TRBJ2-5; D might be TRBD2 (5 bases). Germline V gene data show CDR1 as MDHEN and CDR2 as SYDVKM. V was pared by 7 bases and J by 4 bases, with 19 bases between. There are 15 residues in the CDR3. CDR3 amino acids: CASMSSGPRGETQYF. Here the CDR3 DNA reads TGTGCCAGCATGTCGTCGGGCCCTCGGGGAGAGACCCAGTACTTC.

This chain connects TRBV11-3 to TRBJ1-1; TRBD1 might be the D (5 bases). The CDR3 extends over 13 amino acids. Between the trimmed V and J ends, which lost 2 bases and 6 bases, there was a span of 10 bases. Germline values: CDR1 SGHNT, CDR2 YENEEA. CDR3 region: CASSLIRGSEAFF. The CDR3 nucleotides read TGTGCCAGCAGCTTAATAAGGGGTTCTGAAGCTTTCTTT.

This chain joins TRBV18 and TRBJ1-5, with D tentatively TRBD1 (5 bases). V shed 3 bases and J shed 2 bases, with 11 bases lying between them. The CDR3 runs to 15 residues. The germline V gene has CDR1 KGHSH and CDR2 LQKENI. The CDR3: CASSPSGGRNQPQHF. The DNA of the CDR3 is TGTGCCAGCTCACCCTCCGGGGGTCGCAATCAGCCCCAGCATTTT.